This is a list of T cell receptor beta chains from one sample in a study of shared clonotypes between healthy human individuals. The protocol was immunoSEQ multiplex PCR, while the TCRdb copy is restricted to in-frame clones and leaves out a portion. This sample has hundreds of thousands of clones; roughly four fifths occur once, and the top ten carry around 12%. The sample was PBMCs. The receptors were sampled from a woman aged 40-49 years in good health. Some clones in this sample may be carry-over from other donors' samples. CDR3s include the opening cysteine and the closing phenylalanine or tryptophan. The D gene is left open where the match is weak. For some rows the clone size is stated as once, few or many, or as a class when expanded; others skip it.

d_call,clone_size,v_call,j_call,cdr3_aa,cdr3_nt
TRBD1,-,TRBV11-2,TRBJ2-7,CASSLGGTGVYEQYF,TGTGCCAGCAGCTTAGGGGGGACAGGGGTGTACGAGCAGTACTTC
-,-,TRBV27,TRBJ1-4,CASSLVRGSKLFF,TGTGCCAGCAGTTTAGTCCGAGGCAGCAAACTGTTTTTT
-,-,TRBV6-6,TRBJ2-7,CASSSLGDGRRYF,TGTGCCAGCAGTTCCCTGGGGGACGGCCGTCGGTACTTC
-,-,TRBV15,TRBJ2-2,CATGGTGELFF,TGTGCCACCGGGGGCACCGGGGAGCTGTTTTTT
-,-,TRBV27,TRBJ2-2,CASSLSGEGTGELFF,TGTGCCAGCAGTTTATCCGGAGAGGGCACCGGGGAGCTGTTTTTT
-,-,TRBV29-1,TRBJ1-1,CSVEVGARNTEAFF,TGCAGCGTTGAAGTTGGAGCTCGGAACACTGAAGCTTTCTTT
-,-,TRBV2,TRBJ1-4,CASNRAGIGEKLFF,TGTGCCAGCAACCGGGCAGGGATAGGTGAAAAACTGTTTTTT
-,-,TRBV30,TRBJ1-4,CAWSSGRSEKLFF,TGTGCCTGGAGTTCGGGACGTAGTGAAAAACTGTTTTTT
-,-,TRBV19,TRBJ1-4,CASSTQGGKLFF,TGTGCCAGTAGTACCCAGGGTGGAAAACTGTTTTTT
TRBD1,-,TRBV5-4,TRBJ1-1,CASSQTGVNTEAFF,TGTGCCAGCAGCCAAACAGGGGTGAACACTGAAGCTTTCTTT
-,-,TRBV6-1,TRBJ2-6,CASSEVSPSGANVLTF,TGTGCCAGCAGTGAAGTCAGTCCCTCTGGGGCCAACGTCCTGACTTTC
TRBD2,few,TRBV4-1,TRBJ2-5,CASSPRTSGETQYF,TGCGCCAGCAGCCCGAGGACTAGCGGAGAGACCCAGTACTTC
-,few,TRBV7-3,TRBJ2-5,CASSFSREETQYF,TGTGCCAGCAGCTTCTCGAGGGAAGAGACCCAGTACTTC
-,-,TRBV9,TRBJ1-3,CASSVSSSSGNTIYF,TGTGCCAGCAGCGTAAGTAGCAGCTCTGGAAACACCATATATTTT
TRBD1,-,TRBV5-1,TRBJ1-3,CASSRGQGEGNTIYF,TGCGCCAGCAGCAGAGGACAGGGAGAGGGAAACACCATATATTTT
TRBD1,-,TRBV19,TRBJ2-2,CASSIGQGNTGELFF,TGTGCCAGTAGTATCGGACAGGGAAACACCGGGGAGCTGTTTTTT
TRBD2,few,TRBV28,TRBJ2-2,CASSLAGANTGELFF,TGTGCCAGCAGTTTAGCGGGGGCGAACACCGGGGAGCTGTTTTTT
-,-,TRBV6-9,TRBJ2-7,CASGRGVREQYF,TGTGCCAGCGGGAGAGGGGTTCGCGAGCAGTACTTC
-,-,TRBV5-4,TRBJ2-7,CASSSQGRAPYEQYF,TGTGCCAGCAGCTCCCAGGGAAGAGCACCCTACGAGCAGTACTTC
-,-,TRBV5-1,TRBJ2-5,CASSLEGRPSIETQYF,TGCGCCAGCAGCTTGGAGGGTCGGCCATCAATTGAGACCCAGTACTTC
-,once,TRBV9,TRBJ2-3,CASSGTAISTDTQYF,TGTGCCAGCAGCGGGACGGCAATAAGCACAGATACGCAGTATTTT
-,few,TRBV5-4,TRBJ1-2,CASLEGSIMGYGYTF,TGTGCCAGCCTAGAAGGGTCAATCATGGGCTATGGCTACACCTTC
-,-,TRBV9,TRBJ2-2,CASSGLANTGELFF,TGTGCCAGCAGCGGACTAGCGAACACCGGGGAGCTGTTTTTT
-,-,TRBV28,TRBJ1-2,CASSFGGPNYGYTF,TGTGCCAGCAGTTTCGGCGGTCCCAACTATGGCTACACCTTC
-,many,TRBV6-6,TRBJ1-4,CASSYSMADTEKLFF,TGTGCCAGCAGTTACTCGATGGCGGATACGGAAAAACTGTTTTTT
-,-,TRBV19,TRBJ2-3,CASSIPGGTQYF,TGTGCCAGTAGTATCCCCGGGGGTACGCAGTATTTT
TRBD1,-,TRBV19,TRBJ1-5,CASRRTGNSNQPQHF,TGTGCCAGTAGACGGACAGGCAATAGCAATCAGCCCCAGCATTTT
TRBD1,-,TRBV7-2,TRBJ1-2,CASSLDFTGGSYGYTF,TGTGCCAGCAGCTTAGATTTTACAGGGGGCTCCTATGGCTACACCTTC
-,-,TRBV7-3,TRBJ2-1,CASSSPPSNEQFF,TGTGCCAGCAGCTCACCCCCCAGCAATGAGCAGTTCTTC
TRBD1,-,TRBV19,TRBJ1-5,CASSMDRVQPQHF,TGTGCCAGTAGTATGGACAGGGTTCAGCCCCAGCATTTT
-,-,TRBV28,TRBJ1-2,CASSLWWEDYGYTF,TGCGCCAGCAGTTTATGGTGGGAAGACTATGGCTACACCTTC
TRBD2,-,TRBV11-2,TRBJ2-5,CASSSRGVAYQETQYF,TGTGCCAGCAGCTCCCGGGGGGTAGCGTACCAAGAGACCCAGTACTTC
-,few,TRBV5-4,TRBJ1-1,CASSLAASGGTEAFF,TGTGCCAGCAGCTTGGCCGCCAGTGGAGGAACTGAAGCTTTCTTT
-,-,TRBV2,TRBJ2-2,CASRQGTGELFF,TGTGCCAGCAGACAGGGAACCGGGGAGCTGTTTTTT
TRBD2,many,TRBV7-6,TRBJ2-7,CASSQKGLGGRVQYF,TGTGCCAGCAGCCAGAAGGGCCTCGGCGGGAGAGTGCAGTACTTC
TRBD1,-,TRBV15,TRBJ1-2,CATSSGTGGRGYTF,TGTGCCACCAGCAGTGGGACAGGGGGTCGAGGCTACACCTTC
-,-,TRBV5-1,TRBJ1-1,CASSLTIPAARNTEAFF,TGCGCCAGCAGCTTGACCATCCCCGCAGCACGGAACACTGAAGCTTTCTTT
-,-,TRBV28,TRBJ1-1,CASESPGGQGLSTEAFF,TGTGCCAGCGAAAGTCCCGGCGGTCAAGGGTTGAGCACTGAAGCTTTCTTT
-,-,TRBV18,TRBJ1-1,CASSPGRLEAFF,TGTGCCAGCTCACCGGGGAGACTAGAAGCTTTCTTT
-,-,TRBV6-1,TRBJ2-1,CASRVGGNEQFF,TGTGCCAGCCGTGTTGGGGGGAATGAGCAGTTCTTC
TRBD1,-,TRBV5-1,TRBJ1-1,CASHRGWNTEAFF,TGCGCCAGCCACAGGGGATGGAACACTGAAGCTTTCTTT
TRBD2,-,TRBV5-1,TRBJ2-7,CASSRGGADEQYF,TGCGCCAGCAGCCGCGGGGGGGCAGACGAGCAGTACTTC
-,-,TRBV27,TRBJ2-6,CASSSQGNVLTF,TGTGCCAGCAGTTCCCAGGGCAACGTCCTGACTTTC
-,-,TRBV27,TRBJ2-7,CASGPKQYF,TGTGCCAGTGGGCCCAAGCAGTACTTC
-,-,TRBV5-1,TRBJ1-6,CASSWDEVNNSPLHF,TGCGCCAGCAGCTGGGATGAGGTCAATAATTCACCCCTCCACTTT
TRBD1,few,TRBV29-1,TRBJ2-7,CSAWDSLYEQYF,TGCAGCGCGTGGGACAGCCTCTACGAGCAGTACTTC
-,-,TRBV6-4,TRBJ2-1,CASSDYFGSSYNEQFF,TGTGCCAGCAGTGACTATTTTGGGAGCTCCTACAATGAGCAGTTCTTC
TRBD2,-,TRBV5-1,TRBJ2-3,CASSWGLAGVQDTQYF,TGCGCCAGCAGCTGGGGACTAGCGGGAGTTCAAGATACGCAGTATTTT
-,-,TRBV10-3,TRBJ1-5,CAISPSPNQPQHF,TGTGCCATCAGTCCCTCCCCCAATCAGCCCCAGCATTTT
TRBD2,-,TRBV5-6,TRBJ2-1,CASSLAFRGRANEQFF,TGTGCCAGCAGCTTGGCCTTTCGCGGGAGGGCCAATGAGCAGTTCTTC
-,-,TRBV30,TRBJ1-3,CAWSVNRGNTIYF,TGTGCCTGGAGTGTAAACAGGGGAAACACCATATATTTT
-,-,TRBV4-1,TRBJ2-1,CASTYTSSYNEQFF,TGCGCCAGCACGTACACCAGCTCCTACAATGAGCAGTTCTTC
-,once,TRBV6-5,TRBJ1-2,CASSYLGAYGYTF,TGTGCCAGCAGTTACCTCGGGGCTTATGGCTACACCTTC
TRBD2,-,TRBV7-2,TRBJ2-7,CASSLDPGLAFEQYF,TGTGCCAGCAGCTTAGATCCTGGACTAGCGTTCGAGCAGTACTTC
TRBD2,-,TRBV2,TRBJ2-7,CASRGGRSSGEQYF,TGTGCCAGCAGAGGCGGGAGGTCGTCGGGGGAGCAGTACTTC
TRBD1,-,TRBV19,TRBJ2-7,CASSTGGSYEQYF,TGTGCCAGCTCTACAGGGGGCTCCTACGAGCAGTACTTC